The entry below gives a single T cell receptor beta chain sequence along with its context. The sample originates from a study of blood T cell repertoires in COVID-19. In the original analysis: Reference gene primers were amplified, and this amplification served to estimate nucleated cell counts. Measured with immunoSEQ multiplex PCR; TCRdb has only the in-frame clones, and not every one. The V and J calls and clone size are taken from that table; D and trimming were inferred from the DNA. The sample has under 200,000 clones; roughly 84% are singletons. Germline V CDR1 and CDR2: SGHAT, FQNNGV. The CDR3 is 15 residues long. V gave up 6 bases and J gave up 3 bases, with 12 bases separating them.

This TCR was recovered from a woman of 80 years or more with acute or convalescent COVID-19. The genes are TRBV11-2 and TRBJ2-6; D remains unclear. Material for sequencing was peripheral blood. DNA of the CDR3: TGTGCCAGCAGGCTCGAGCCTTTTGGGGCCAACGTCCTGACTTTC. This encodes CASRLEPFGANVLTF.